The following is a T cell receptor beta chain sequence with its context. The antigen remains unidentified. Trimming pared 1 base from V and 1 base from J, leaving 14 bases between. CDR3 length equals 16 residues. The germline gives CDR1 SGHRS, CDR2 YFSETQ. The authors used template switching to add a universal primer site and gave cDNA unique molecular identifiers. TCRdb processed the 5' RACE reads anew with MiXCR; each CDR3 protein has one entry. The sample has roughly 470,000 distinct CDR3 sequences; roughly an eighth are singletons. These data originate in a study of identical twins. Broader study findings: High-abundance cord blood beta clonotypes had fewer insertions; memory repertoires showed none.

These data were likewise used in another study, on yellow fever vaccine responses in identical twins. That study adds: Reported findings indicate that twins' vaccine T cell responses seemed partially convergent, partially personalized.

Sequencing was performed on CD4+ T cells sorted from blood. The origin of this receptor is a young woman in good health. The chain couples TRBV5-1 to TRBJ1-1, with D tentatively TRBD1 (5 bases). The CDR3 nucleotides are TGCGCCAGCAGCTTGACAGGTCAACGCCAGAACACTGAAGCTTTCTTT. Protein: CASSLTGQRQNTEAFF.